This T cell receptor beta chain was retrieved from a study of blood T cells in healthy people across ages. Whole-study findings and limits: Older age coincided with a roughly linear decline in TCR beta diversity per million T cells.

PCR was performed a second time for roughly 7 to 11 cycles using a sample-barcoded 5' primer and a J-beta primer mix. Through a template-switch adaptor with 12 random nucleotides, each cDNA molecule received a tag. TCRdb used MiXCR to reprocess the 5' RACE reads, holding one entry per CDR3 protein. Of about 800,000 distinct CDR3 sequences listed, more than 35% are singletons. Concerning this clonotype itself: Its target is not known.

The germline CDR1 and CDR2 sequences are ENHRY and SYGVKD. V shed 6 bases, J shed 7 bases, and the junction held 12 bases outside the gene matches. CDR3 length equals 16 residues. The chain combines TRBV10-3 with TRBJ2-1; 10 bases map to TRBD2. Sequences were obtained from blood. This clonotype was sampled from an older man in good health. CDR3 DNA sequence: TGTGCCATCAGAAACGCGGGAGCGGGAGGGCCTAATGAGCAGTTCTTC. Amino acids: CAIRNAGAGGPNEQFF.